This paragraph covers one T cell receptor (beta chain) sequence. Its binding antigen is unknown. No clone much larger than this one lies a single base away; base qualities are absent. Collaborating institutions collected whole blood in K2EDTA tubes following their own protocols. For TCRbeta analysis, collaborators shipped samples as frozen whole blood, isolated PBMCs, or DNA extracted from either of those sample types. The CDR3, from cysteine to phenylalanine, totals 12 residues. Only the CDR3 portion is preserved as DNA: 36 bases, with reading frame beginning at the first base. V drops 0 bases and J drops 5 bases, leaving 4 bases in between. CDR1 is given as MNHEY and CDR2 as SVGAGI, both from the germline V gene. The immunoSEQ Assay, a bias-controlled multiplex PCR, was used to amplify TCRbeta CDR3 regions from genomic DNA. Turning to the authors' computational methods: Nucleated cell counts per sample were estimated from amplification of reference gene primers within the assay. Sequence reads were collapsed and filtered to measure the absolute abundance of every unique TCRbeta CDR3 rearrangement. For each sample, productive Simpson clonality was calculated as the square root of Simpson's diversity index over productive rearrangements. TCRdb provides this immuneACCESS table in a form limited to in-frame rearrangements. Some clones are lacking; in checked studies, under half of them reflect an unresolved V gene, and why the rest are absent is not known. Clonal size and the V and J genes are those of that table, whereas D and trimming came from the DNA. The sample table records about 180,000 clones; approximately 85% of these occur just once. Jointly, the top ten make up about 10% of the sample.

The sample is drawn from a study of blood T cell repertoires in COVID-19 (dated by TCRdb to between 2020 and 2021). At the level of the whole study: Samples covering the acute and convalescent phases of COVID-19 were provided by collaborators in the United States, Italy and Spain. Samples were obtained from the ongoing ImmuneRACE study (first 160 participants) and from over a thousand subjects provided by 6 global collaborators. The material from the prospective study consisted of cDNA or gDNA derived from T cells, B-cell-depleted T cells, or PBMCs. Where available, HLA class I and class II types were obtained from metadata supplied by the sample provider rather than from assay-based typing. A freely available public database, intended as a resource for researchers studying the immune response to SARS-CoV-2, is where the repertoires were released. Subjects who had been exposed to COVID-19, were actively infected with it, or had recovered from it provided the deeply sampled blood TCRbeta repertoires that made up the dataset. Nearly every sample came with metadata listing a de-identified subject ID, COVID-19 status, age in years and sex.

The paper's findings and limits, for the study overall: The quantity of clinical and demographic metadata differed by source and by participant and was supplied without curation.

The rearranged chain carries TRBV6-5 and TRBJ1-2; the D gene cannot be named for sure. Sequenced sample: peripheral blood. This sequence originates from a human donor with active or convalescent COVID-19. The donor label of this sample is uncertain. The CDR3: CASSYSSYGYTF. At the DNA level, the sequence is TGTGCCAGCAGTTACTCCAGTTATGGCTACACCTTC.